The 28 T cell receptor beta chains given below trace back to one sample, sequenced in a study of blood T cell repertoires in COVID-19. Profiling relied on immunoSEQ multiplex PCR, and the TCRdb table lists in-frame clones only, not all of them. The profile shows 100,000 to 120,000 clones, around four fifths of them singletons. Sequencing was performed on peripheral blood. The receptors were gathered from a woman aged 40 to 55 with acute or convalescent COVID-19.

The chain uses TRBV27 and TRBJ2-2, with 9 bases matching TRBD1. CDR1 and CDR2 from the germline V gene are MNHEY and SMNVEV (reference sequence). Trimming cost V 5 bases and J 2 bases; bases outside gene matches: 12. The CDR3 covers 18 residues. The CDR3 region has the DNA TGTGCCAGCAGTCTGGTCCTGGGGACAGGGAAAAACACCGGGGAGCTGTTTTTT. The encoded protein is CASSLVLGTGKNTGELFF.

The chain carries TRBV6-2 or TRBV6-3 and TRBJ2-1, with TRBD2 identical over 12 bases. The CDR3 extends over 14 amino acids. J was trimmed by 7 bases and V by 6 bases; bases with no gene match: 4. Germline lookup yields CDR1 MNHEY and CDR2 SVGEGT. This chain's CDR3 is CASSLAGGPNEQFF. Here the CDR3 DNA reads TGTGCCAGCAGCCTAGCGGGGGGGCCAAATGAGCAGTTCTTC.

This chain links TRBV6-6 with TRBJ2-7; 7 nucleotides align to TRBD1. With 6 bases clipped from V and 6 bases from J, the junction kept 5 bases outside the gene matches. The CDR3 covers 12 residues. Germline V gives CDR1 MNHNY, CDR2 SVGAGI (reference sequence). In nucleotides, the CDR3 is TGTGCCAGCAGCCCGACAGGGTTCGAGCAGTACTTC. This gives the protein CASSPTGFEQYF.

This chain uses TRBV13 with TRBJ2-7, with D possibly matching TRBD2 (5 bases). The V end was cut by 5 bases, the J end by 4 bases, with 18 bases between. Per germline, CDR1 PRHDT and CDR2 FYEKMQ (reference sequence). This CDR3 contains 15 residues. CDR3 sequence reads: CASSLEGRTFYEQYF. DNA of the CDR3: TGTGCCAGCAGCCTTGAGGGTAGAACCTTTTACGAGCAGTACTTC.

This chain links TRBV6-5 with TRBJ1-2; 9 bases line up with TRBD1. Germline V gives CDR1 MNHEY, CDR2 SVGAGI. V lost 5 bases to trimming and J lost 5 bases; unmatched junction nucleotides: 6. The CDR3 has 14 amino acids. In DNA form, the CDR3 reads TGTGCCAGCAGTCTCGCCGGGACAGGGTATGGCTACACCTTC. Encoded protein: CASSLAGTGYGYTF.

V is TRBV2 and J is TRBJ1-1; TRBD1 agrees at 8 bases. The ends lost 5 bases at V and 1 base at J; junction bases unmatched: 6. The CDR3 has 15 amino acids. Germline CDR1 is SNHLY and CDR2 is FYNNEI. CDR3 sequence reads: CASSLQGVGNTEAFF. CDR3 DNA sequence: TGTGCCAGCAGTTTACAGGGGGTCGGGAACACTGAAGCTTTCTTT.

The rearrangement uses TRBV12-3 or TRBV12-4 and TRBJ2-3, with unresolved D. The V end lost 6 bases, the J end lost 2 bases, and 3 bases lay between the germline ends. The CDR3 is 11 amino acids. CDR3 region: CASSVTDTQYF. The CDR3 DNA reads TGTGCCAGCAGCGTCACAGATACGCAGTATTTT.

This rearrangement joins TRBV5-6 to TRBJ1-3; 8 nucleotides match TRBD1. CDR1 and CDR2 (germline): SGHDT, YYEEEE. The J segment lost 0 bases and the V segment lost 4 bases, leaving 9 bases of the junction unmatched. The CDR3 totals 17 residues. CDR3 in DNA: TGTGCCAGCAGCGTCCGCCGGACAGGGCTCTCTGGAAACACCATATATTTT. Translation: CASSVRRTGLSGNTIYF.

A few counts support this clone. The chain recombines TRBV28 with TRBJ1-6, with 10 bases fitting TRBD1. The CDR3 is 16 residues long. CDR1 is MDHEN, CDR2 SYDVKM, per germline. V lost 8 bases to trimming and J lost 3 bases; unmatched junction nucleotides: 7. CDR3 residues: CASRRQGAIYNSPLHF. The CDR3, as DNA: TGTGCCAGCCGTCGACAGGGGGCAATCTATAATTCACCCCTCCACTTT.

This chain connects TRBV19 to TRBJ1-5; D is uncertain. Germline lookup yields CDR1 LNHDA and CDR2 SQIVND (reference sequence). With 2 bases removed from V and 1 base from J, the gap between germline ends came to 6 bases. The CDR3 sequence is 14 residues long. The CDR3 loop is CASSILGSNQPQHF. In nucleotides, the CDR3 is TGTGCCAGTAGTATACTTGGCAGCAATCAGCCCCAGCATTTT.

In DNA, the CDR3 is TGTGCCAGCAGTTATCGCCCGGGGTCCGGGGAGCTGTTTTTT. As protein: CASSYRPGSGELFF. This chain uses TRBV6-5 with TRBJ2-2, with a possible D match to TRBD2 (5 bases). In germline, CDR1 is MNHEY, CDR2 SVGAGI. V shed 3 bases and J shed 6 bases, with 11 bases lying between them. The length of the CDR3 is 14 residues.

Worth noting for this clone: This specimen includes other DNA sequences encoding the same CDR3. V and J are TRBV7-9 and TRBJ2-3; TRBD2 matches at 11 bases. CDR3 size: 16 residues. V trimming: 5 bases; J trimming: 2 bases; junction bases outside the gene matches: 6. Germline CDR1 reads SEHNR; CDR2 reads FQNEAQ (reference sequence). CDR3 in DNA: TGTGCCAGCAGCCCCGGGACTAGCGGATCCACAGATACGCAGTATTTT. Protein: CASSPGTSGSTDTQYF.

The V and J genes are TRBV19 and TRBJ1-3; D unclear. CDR3 length equals 14 residues. V dropped 3 bases and J dropped 0 bases, with 6 bases sitting between them. Per germline, CDR1 LNHDA and CDR2 SQIVND (reference sequence). Here the CDR3 reads CASSISFSGNTIYF. CDR3 in DNA: TGTGCCAGTAGTATTTCGTTCTCTGGAAACACCATATATTTT.

This chain uses TRBV6-5 with TRBJ1-1; a weak D match, TRBD1 (6 bases). Germline loops: CDR1 MNHEY, CDR2 SVGAGI. V lost 6 bases to trimming and J lost 3 bases, with 11 bases between them. The CDR3 contains 13 residues. The CDR3 coding sequence is TGTGCCAGCAGAAGGGGACAAGACACTGAAGCTTTCTTT. Translating gives CASRRGQDTEAFF.

This rearrangement joins TRBV30 to TRBJ2-7, with 11 bases identical to TRBD1. Germline V gene data show CDR1 as GTSNPN and CDR2 as SVGIG (reference sequence). Losses at the gene ends were 5 bases for V and 6 bases for J; bases not matched to a gene: 6. The CDR3 runs 13 residues. CDR3 region: CAWGQGAGREQYF. The CDR3 DNA reads TGTGCCTGGGGACAGGGGGCAGGCCGCGAGCAGTACTTC.

This clone was found a few times. CDR3 region: CASSYTTGGRIANEKLFF. CDR3 nucleotides: TGCGCCAGCAGCTATACTACAGGGGGCAGAATAGCTAATGAAAAACTGTTTTTT. This chain links TRBV5-1 with TRBJ1-4; TRBD1 agrees at 9 bases. With 3 bases clipped from V and 3 bases from J, the junction kept 12 bases outside the gene matches. The CDR3 sequence is 18 residues long. Germline values: CDR1 SGHRS, CDR2 YFSETQ.

The genes are TRBV7-2 and TRBJ1-4; D gene uncertain. With 4 bases removed from V and 0 bases from J, the gap between germline ends came to 6 bases. Germline V gene data show CDR1 as SGHTA and CDR2 as FQGNSA. This CDR3 has 14 residues. CDR3 nucleotides: TGTGCCAGCAGCTCCTCCTCAACTAATGAAAAACTGTTTTTT. Translated: CASSSSSTNEKLFF.

The chain links TRBV18 to TRBJ1-4; D ambiguous. Germline-derived CDR1 and CDR2 are KGHSH and LQKENI. The CDR3 covers 14 residues. V lost 3 bases and J 5 bases, leaving 10 bases between the germline ends. The CDR3 DNA follows: TGTGCCAGCTCACCCCTAAAAGCGAATGAAAAACTGTTTTTT. Translating it yields CASSPLKANEKLFF.

The chain has TRBV30 and TRBJ2-5; 8 bases fit TRBD1. V shed 2 bases, J shed 1 base, and the junction held 6 bases outside the gene matches. The CDR3 runs to 15 residues. Germline CDR1 is GTSNPN and CDR2 is SVGIG (reference sequence). The CDR3 sequence: CAWSTGTGGQETQYF. The DNA of the CDR3 is TGTGCCTGGAGTACCGGGACAGGAGGCCAAGAGACCCAGTACTTC.

The CDR3 DNA sequence: TGCAGTGCTAGTGGGTCAGGGGGCGCAGAATATGAAGCTTTCTTT. This gives the protein CSASGSGGAEYEAFF. V usage is TRBV20-1 and J usage is TRBJ1-1; 8 bases agree with TRBD1. The CDR3 is made up of 15 amino acids. Trimming took 3 bases from V and 7 from J; bases not matched to a gene: 13. CDR1 DFQATT and CDR2 SNEGSKA come from the germline V gene (reference sequence).

J is TRBJ2-7 and V is TRBV3-1 (or the pseudogene TRBV3-2); a possible D gene is TRBD2 (5 bases). The germline V gene encodes CDR1 LGHDT and CDR2 YNNKEL (reference sequence). CDR3 length: 11 residues. V lost 3 bases to trimming and J lost 11 bases, with 11 bases between them. The CDR3 region has the DNA TGTGCCAGCAGCCAGGGCGAGCGGAAGTACTTC. Encoded protein: CASSQGERKYF.

The J gene is TRBJ1-2, the V gene TRBV3-1 (or the pseudogene TRBV3-2); 7 positions match TRBD1. J lost 7 bases, V lost 3 bases, and 14 bases had no gene match. The CDR3 runs to 16 residues. Germline V gene sequence: CDR1 LGHDT, CDR2 YNNKEL (reference sequence). The CDR3 DNA sequence: TGTGCCAGCAGCCAGAATCGACAGGGTCAAACGGCTGGCTACACCTTC. This sequence encodes CASSQNRQGQTAGYTF.

The chain uses TRBV5-1 and TRBJ2-5; TRBD1 might be the D (5 bases). Germline assignment: CDR1 SGHRS and CDR2 YFSETQ. V gave up 4 bases and J gave up 4 bases, with 11 bases separating them. The CDR3 length is 13 residues. This CDR3 is CASSRQYLETQYF. CDR3 nucleotide sequence: TGCGCCAGCAGCCGACAGTACCTAGAGACCCAGTACTTC. Full variable domain (rest looked up from reference TRBV5-1 and TRBJ2-5): KAGVTQTPRYLIKTRGQQVTLSCSPISGHRSVSWYQQTPGQGLQFLFEYFSETQRNKGNFPGRFSGRQFSNSRSEMNVSTLELGDSALYLCASSRQYLETQYFGPGTRLLVL.

The chain employs TRBV12-5 and TRBJ1-1; perhaps TRBD1 as D (5 bases). The CDR3 has 14 residues. CDR1 is LGHNT and CDR2 is FRNRAP in the germline V gene. V was pared by 7 bases and J by 0 bases, with 12 bases between. The CDR3 reads CASAQGLVNTEAFF. For the CDR3, the DNA is TGTGCTAGTGCCCAGGGCCTTGTGAACACTGAAGCTTTCTTT.

The J gene is TRBJ2-7, the V gene TRBV6-2 or TRBV6-3; 12 nucleotides agree with TRBD1. CDR1 is MNHEY and CDR2 is SVGEGT in the germline V gene. The CDR3 has 17 amino acids. The ends lost 5 bases at V and 5 bases at J; junction bases unmatched: 13. CDR3 DNA: TGTGCCAGCAGTCCCCTCTTGGGACAGGGGGCTTTGGACGAGCAGTACTTC. It yields the protein CASSPLLGQGALDEQYF.

J is TRBJ2-1 and V is TRBV13; D may be TRBD2 (5 bases). The CDR3 is 15 amino acids. V was shortened by 4 bases and J by 7 bases, with 17 bases between the two germline ends. Germline V gene sequence: CDR1 PRHDT, CDR2 FYEKMQ (reference sequence). The CDR3 nucleotides read TGTGCCAGCAGCTCCTCCGGGTGGCCGGGGAATGAGCAGTTCTTC. Translation gives CASSSSGWPGNEQFF.

The V gene is TRBV20-1, the J gene TRBJ2-1; the D gene is possibly TRBD2 (7 bases). Germline V lookup: CDR1 DFQATT, CDR2 SNEGSKA (reference sequence). This CDR3 region has 14 residues. The V and J ends lost 3 bases and 7 bases respectively, with 16 bases between them. CDR3: CSASYAGAWNEQFF. CDR3 DNA: TGCAGTGCTAGTTATGCGGGGGCTTGGAATGAGCAGTTCTTC.

The chain has TRBV5-4 and TRBJ1-1, with TRBD1 as a possible D gene (6 bases). The CDR3 has 13 residues. V dropped 0 bases and J dropped 7 bases, with 10 bases sitting between them. The V gene's germline CDR1 is SGHNT and CDR2 YYREEE (reference sequence). CDR3 sequence (DNA): TGTGCCAGCAGCTTGGACAGGGTAGGTGAAGCTTTCTTT. Translation: CASSLDRVGEAFF.